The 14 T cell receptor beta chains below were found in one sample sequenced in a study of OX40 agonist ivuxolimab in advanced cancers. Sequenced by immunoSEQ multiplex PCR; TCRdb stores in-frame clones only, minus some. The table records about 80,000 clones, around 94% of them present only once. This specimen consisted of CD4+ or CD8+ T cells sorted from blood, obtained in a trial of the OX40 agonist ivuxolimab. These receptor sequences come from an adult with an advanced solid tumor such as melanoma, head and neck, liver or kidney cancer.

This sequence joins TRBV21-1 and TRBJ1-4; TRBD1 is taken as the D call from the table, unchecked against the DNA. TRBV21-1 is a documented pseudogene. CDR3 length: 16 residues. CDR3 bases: TGTGCCAGCAGCAGCCGGACAGATCGGGTTAGGGAAAAACTGTTTTTT. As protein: CASSSRTDRVREKLFF.

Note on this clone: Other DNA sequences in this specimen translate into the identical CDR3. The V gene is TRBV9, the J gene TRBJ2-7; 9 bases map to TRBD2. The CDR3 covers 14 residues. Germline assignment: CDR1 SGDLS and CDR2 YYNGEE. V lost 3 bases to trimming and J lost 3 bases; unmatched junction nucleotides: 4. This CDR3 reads CASSGGLANYEQYF. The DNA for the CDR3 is TGTGCCAGCAGCGGGGGACTAGCTAACTACGAGCAGTACTTC.

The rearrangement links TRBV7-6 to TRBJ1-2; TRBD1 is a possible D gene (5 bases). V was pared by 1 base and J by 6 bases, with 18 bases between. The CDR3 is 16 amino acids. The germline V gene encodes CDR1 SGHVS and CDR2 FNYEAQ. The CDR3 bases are TGTGCCAGCAGCTTAGGTGGGGGGAGTTTAGGACATGGCTACACCTTC. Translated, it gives CASSLGGGSLGHGYTF.

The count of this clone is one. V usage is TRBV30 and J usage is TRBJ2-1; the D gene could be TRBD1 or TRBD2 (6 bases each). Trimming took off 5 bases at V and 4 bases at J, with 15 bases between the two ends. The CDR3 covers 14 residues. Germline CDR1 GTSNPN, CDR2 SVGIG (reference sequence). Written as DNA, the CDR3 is TGTGCCTGGGAGAGTCGAGGGGGGTACAATGAGCAGTTCTTC. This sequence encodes CAWESRGGYNEQFF.

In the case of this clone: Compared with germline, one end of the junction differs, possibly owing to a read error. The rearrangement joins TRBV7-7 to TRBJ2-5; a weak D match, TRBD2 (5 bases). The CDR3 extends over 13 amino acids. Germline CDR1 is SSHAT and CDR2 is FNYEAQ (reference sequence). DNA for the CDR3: TGTGCTAGCAGCTTGTCGGGGTGGGAGACCCAGTACTTC. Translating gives CASSLSGWETQYF. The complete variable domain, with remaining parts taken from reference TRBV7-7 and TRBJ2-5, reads GAGVSQSPRYKVTKRGQDVTLRCDPISSHATLYWYQQALGQGPEFLTYFNYEAQPDKSGLPSDRFSAERPEGSISTLTIQRTEQRDSAMYRCASSLSGWETQYFGPGTRLLVL.

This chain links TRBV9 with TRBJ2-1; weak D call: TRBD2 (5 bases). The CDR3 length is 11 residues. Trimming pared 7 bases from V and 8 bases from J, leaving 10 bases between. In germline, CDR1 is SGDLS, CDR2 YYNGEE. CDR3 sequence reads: CASRHGDEQFF. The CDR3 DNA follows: TGTGCCAGCCGACACGGGGATGAGCAGTTCTTC.

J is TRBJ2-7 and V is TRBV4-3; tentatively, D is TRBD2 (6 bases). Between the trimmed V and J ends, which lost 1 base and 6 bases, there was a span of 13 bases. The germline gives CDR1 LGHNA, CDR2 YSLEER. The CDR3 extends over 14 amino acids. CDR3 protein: CASSQGINGGEQYF. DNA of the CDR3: TGCGCCAGCAGCCAAGGGATCAACGGGGGCGAGCAGTACTTC.

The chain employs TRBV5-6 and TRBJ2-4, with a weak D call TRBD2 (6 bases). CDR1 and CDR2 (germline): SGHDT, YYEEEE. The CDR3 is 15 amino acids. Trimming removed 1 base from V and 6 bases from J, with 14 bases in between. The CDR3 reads CASSLYSGLGNIQYF. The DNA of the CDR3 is TGTGCCAGCAGCTTGTACTCGGGACTCGGAAACATTCAGTACTTC.

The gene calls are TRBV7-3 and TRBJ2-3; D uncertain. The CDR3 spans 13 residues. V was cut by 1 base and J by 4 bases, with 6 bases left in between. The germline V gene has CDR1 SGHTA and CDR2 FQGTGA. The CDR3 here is CASSLRVADTQYF. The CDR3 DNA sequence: TGTGCCAGCAGCTTAAGGGTGGCAGATACGCAGTATTTT.

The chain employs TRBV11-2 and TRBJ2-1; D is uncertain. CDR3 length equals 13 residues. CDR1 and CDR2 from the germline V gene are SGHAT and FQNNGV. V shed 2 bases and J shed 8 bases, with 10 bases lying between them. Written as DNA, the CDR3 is TGTGCCAGCAGCTTATTCGTAATCGATGAGCAGTTCTTC. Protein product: CASSLFVIDEQFF.

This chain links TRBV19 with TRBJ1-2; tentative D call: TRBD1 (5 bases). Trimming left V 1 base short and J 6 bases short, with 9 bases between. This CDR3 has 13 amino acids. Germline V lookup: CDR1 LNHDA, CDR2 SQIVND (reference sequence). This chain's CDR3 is CASSIAGANGYTF. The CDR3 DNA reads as TGTGCCAGTAGTATAGCCGGGGCAAATGGCTACACCTTC.

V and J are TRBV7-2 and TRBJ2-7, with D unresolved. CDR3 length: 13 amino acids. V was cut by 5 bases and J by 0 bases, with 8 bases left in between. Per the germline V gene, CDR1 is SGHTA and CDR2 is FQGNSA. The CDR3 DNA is TGTGCCAGCAGCGATCTTTACTCCTACGAGCAGTACTTC. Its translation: CASSDLYSYEQYF.

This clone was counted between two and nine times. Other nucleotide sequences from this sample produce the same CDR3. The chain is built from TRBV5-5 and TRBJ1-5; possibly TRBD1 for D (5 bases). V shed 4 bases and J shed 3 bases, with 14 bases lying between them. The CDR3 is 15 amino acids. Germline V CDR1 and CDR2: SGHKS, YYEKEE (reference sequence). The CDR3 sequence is CASSQEAGNNQPQHF. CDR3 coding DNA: TGTGCCAGCAGCCAGGAAGCAGGGAACAATCAGCCCCAGCATTTT.

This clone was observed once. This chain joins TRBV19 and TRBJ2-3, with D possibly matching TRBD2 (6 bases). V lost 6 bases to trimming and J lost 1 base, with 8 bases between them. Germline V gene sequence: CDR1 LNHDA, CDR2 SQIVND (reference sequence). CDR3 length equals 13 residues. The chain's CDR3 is CASRERGTDTQYF. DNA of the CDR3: TGTGCCAGTAGGGAGCGGGGCACAGATACGCAGTATTTT.